The entry below gives a single T cell receptor (beta chain) sequence along with its context. These data originate in a study of OX40 agonist ivuxolimab in advanced cancers. The assay was immunoSEQ multiplex PCR, and TCRdb's table has in-frame clones only and misses some. The sample yields over 50,000 clones, approximately 86% seen once. This sample comprised CD4+ or CD8+ T cells sorted from blood, obtained in a trial of the OX40 agonist ivuxolimab. The sequence came from an adult with an advanced solid tumor such as melanoma, head and neck, liver or kidney cancer.

DNA for the CDR3: TGTGCCAGCAGTTCTGGAAACCGTAATTCACCCCTCCACTTT. Amino acids: CASSSGNRNSPLHF. The rearrangement joins TRBV7-9 to TRBJ1-6; the D is unclear. CDR1 and CDR2 from the germline V gene are SEHNR and FQNEAQ (reference sequence). This CDR3 contains 14 residues. V lost 6 bases and J lost 6, with 12 bases in between.